The 15 T cell receptor beta chains given below trace back to one sample, sequenced in a study of T cells in Graves' hyperthyroidism and ophthalmopathy. Authors of the study amplified TCR beta CDR3 regions from RNA transcripts. Initially, a first-round RT-PCR of the TCR CDR3 employed the HTBI primer set. TCRdb fed the multiplex PCR reads into MiXCR, producing one record per CDR3 protein. The data hold around 580,000 distinct CDR3 sequences, with 16% observed a single time. Source material: blood. The origin of the receptors is a young woman with Graves' hyperthyroidism.

This clonotype was seen a few times. The chain carries TRBV4-3 and TRBJ2-1; tentatively, D is TRBD1 (6 bases). The CDR3 is 15 amino acids. Trimming removed 5 bases at V and 6 bases at J, with 17 bases between. Germline CDR1 LGHNA, CDR2 YSLEER. CDR3 sequence: CASSTGPRGGNEQFF. CDR3 coding DNA: TGCGCCAGCAGCACAGGGCCCAGAGGGGGCAATGAGCAGTTCTTC.

The chain recombines TRBV20-1 with TRBJ1-2; no firm D call. Germline assignment: CDR1 DFQATT and CDR2 SNEGSKA (reference sequence). This CDR3 comprises 15 residues. V lost 1 base to trimming and J lost 5 bases, with 17 bases between them. The CDR3 reads CSARGHNDGGYGYTF. In DNA, the CDR3 is TGCAGTGCTAGAGGCCATAACGACGGAGGGTATGGCTACACCTTC.

The table lists this clonotype with a few counts. The V call is TRBV12-3 or TRBV12-4, the J call TRBJ2-7; D might be TRBD1 (7 bases). The germline V and J ends were trimmed by 4 bases and 7 bases, with 17 bases remaining between them. This CDR3 comprises 14 residues. The CDR3 here is CASSWTGPAGEQYF. The DNA for the CDR3 is TGTGCCAGCAGTTGGACAGGCCCGGCGGGGGAGCAGTACTTC.

This chain joins TRBV19 and TRBJ2-1, with 7 bases aligning to TRBD2. V lost 3 bases, J lost 7 bases, and 3 bases stayed unmatched. The V gene's germline CDR1 is LNHDA and CDR2 SQIVND (reference sequence). The CDR3 covers 13 residues. The CDR3 protein is CASSIFSGNEQFF. CDR3 in DNA: TGTGCCAGTAGTATTTTTAGCGGGAATGAGCAGTTCTTC.

In this sample, this clonotype turned up a few times. This chain joins TRBV6-2 or TRBV6-3 and TRBJ2-1, with TRBD2 identical over 8 bases. This CDR3 has 15 residues. J lost 2 bases, V lost 8 bases, and 8 bases had no gene match. The germline V gene has CDR1 MNHEY and CDR2 SVGEGT. The CDR3 DNA sequence: TGTGCCAGCGAAGACGGGGGGGAGACCTACAATGAGCAGTTCTTC. Translation gives CASEDGGETYNEQFF.

This clonotype showed up many times. This sequence joins TRBV20-1 and TRBJ2-7; a weak D match, TRBD1 (5 bases). This CDR3 is 14 amino acids long. The germline V gene has CDR1 DFQATT and CDR2 SNEGSKA (reference sequence). The V and J ends lost 5 bases and 2 bases respectively, with 16 bases between them. CDR3 sequence: CSAGRPRATYEQYF. As DNA, the CDR3 is TGCAGTGCTGGGCGGCCCAGGGCAACCTACGAGCAGTACTTC.

The J gene is TRBJ2-3, the V gene TRBV20-1; no reliable D call. Germline V gene sequence: CDR1 DFQATT, CDR2 SNEGSKA (reference sequence). The CDR3 contains 11 residues. The germline V and J ends were trimmed by 2 bases and 6 bases, with 6 bases remaining between them. CDR3 nucleotides: TGCAGTGCTAGACCCCTTGATACGCAGTATTTT. Protein sequence: CSARPLDTQYF.

This chain joins TRBV9 and TRBJ2-3; 9 bases match TRBD2. In germline, CDR1 is SGDLS, CDR2 YYNGEE. V was clipped by 1 base and J by 0 bases; unmatched bases: 6. The CDR3 is 17 residues long. In nucleotides, the CDR3 is TGTGCCAGCAGCGTAACTAGCGGGCAATTTAGCACAGATACGCAGTATTTT. It codes for CASSVTSGQFSTDTQYF. Supplemented by reference TRBV9 and TRBJ2-3, the full variable domain reads DSGVTQTPKHLITATGQRVTLRCSPRSGDLSVYWYQQSLDQGLQFLIQYYNGEERAKGNILERFSAQQFPDLHSELNLSSLELGDSALYFCASSVTSGQFSTDTQYFGPGTRLTVL.

The genes are TRBV6-2 or TRBV6-3 and TRBJ2-2; the match to TRBD1 covers 10 bases. The germline V gene has CDR1 MNHEY and CDR2 SVGEGT. J was trimmed by 6 bases and V by 10 bases; bases with no gene match: 8. CDR3 length equals 14 residues. The CDR3 here is CAISGQGRSGELFF. CDR3 DNA: TGTGCCATCTCGGGACAGGGGAGATCCGGGGAGCTGTTTTTT.

The chain recombines TRBV24-1 with TRBJ2-7, with TRBD2 matching over 8 bases. Germline loops: CDR1 KGHDR, CDR2 SFDVKD. This CDR3 comprises 15 residues. The J segment lost 5 bases and the V segment lost 9 bases, leaving 14 bases of the junction unmatched. The CDR3: CATAPSGSGSHEQYF. The CDR3 region has the DNA TGTGCCACCGCTCCCAGCGGGAGTGGAAGCCACGAGCAGTACTTC.

The V call is TRBV20-1, the J call TRBJ2-3; 9 bases align to TRBD2. After removal of 4 bases from V and 0 bases from J, the junction contained 5 bases not matched to a gene. The germline gives CDR1 DFQATT, CDR2 SNEGSKA (reference sequence). CDR3 length: 15 amino acids. In nucleotides, the CDR3 is TGCAGTGCTATCTCTAGCGGGGTTAGCACAGATACGCAGTATTTT. Translating it yields CSAISSGVSTDTQYF.

This clonotype was seen many times. The chain combines TRBV27 with TRBJ2-7; 11 nucleotides align to TRBD1. V was clipped by 5 bases and J by 3 bases; unmatched bases: 3. CDR1 and CDR2 (germline): MNHEY, SMNVEV (reference sequence). The CDR3 has 14 residues. This CDR3 reads CASSMGQGVYEQYF. The CDR3 region has the DNA TGTGCCAGCAGTATGGGACAGGGGGTCTACGAGCAGTACTTC.

This clonotype was seen at least ten times. This chain joins TRBV6-1 and TRBJ2-3, with D maybe TRBD1 (5 bases). Germline CDR1 is MNHNS and CDR2 is SASEGT. The V end was cut by 5 bases, the J end by 4 bases, with 16 bases between. This CDR3 has 15 amino acids. Here the CDR3 DNA reads TGTGCCAGCAGTTCCCCGGACAAGAATGCAGATACGCAGTATTTT. Translating it yields CASSSPDKNADTQYF.

In the case of this clonotype: Germline is not matched at one junction end, which may reflect a read error. The chain links TRBV11-1 to TRBJ1-6; D uncertain. Germline CDR1 reads SGHAT; CDR2 reads FQDESV (reference sequence). CDR3 length: 14 residues. In DNA form, the CDR3 reads TGTGCCGGCAGCTTAGAGGTGTGGAATTCACCCCTCCACTTT. This encodes CAGSLEVWNSPLHF.

This clonotype was observed at least ten times. A read error may account for a junction end that differs from germline. CDR3 sequence reads: CSARAGAADTQYF. The CDR3 DNA reads as TGCAGTGCAAGAGCGGGAGCCGCAGATACGCAGTATTTT. V gene TRBV20-1 combines with J gene TRBJ2-3, with 8 bases that match TRBD2. CDR3 size: 13 residues. Germline V lookup: CDR1 DFQATT, CDR2 SNEGSKA (reference sequence).